This T cell receptor beta chain stems from a study of blood T cells in healthy people across ages. The authors ran a second PCR of roughly 6 to 11 cycles using a sample-barcoded 5' primer and a J-beta primer mix. MiXCR, run by TCRdb on the 5' RACE reads, gives a single entry per CDR3 protein. This sample yields around 500,000 distinct CDR3 sequences, of which around half are seen a single time; roughly 25% belongs to the top ten. The material sequenced was blood. The clonotype comes from an older man in good health.

The CDR3 DNA is TGCGCCAGCAGCTTGGAGCTCTGGGACACTGAAGCTTTCTTT. Its translation is CASSLELWDTEAFF. V is TRBV5-1 and J is TRBJ1-1; D is unresolved. Trimming stripped 0 bases from V and 3 bases from J, with 9 bases between. Looked up from germline, CDR1 is SGHRS and CDR2 is YFSETQ. The CDR3 covers 14 residues. Together with reference TRBV5-1 and TRBJ1-1, the CDR3 gives the full variable domain: KAGVTQTPRYLIKTRGQQVTLSCSPISGHRSVSWYQQTPGQGLQFLFEYFSETQRNKGNFPGRFSGRQFSNSRSEMNVSTLELGDSALYLCASSLELWDTEAFFGQGTRLTVV.